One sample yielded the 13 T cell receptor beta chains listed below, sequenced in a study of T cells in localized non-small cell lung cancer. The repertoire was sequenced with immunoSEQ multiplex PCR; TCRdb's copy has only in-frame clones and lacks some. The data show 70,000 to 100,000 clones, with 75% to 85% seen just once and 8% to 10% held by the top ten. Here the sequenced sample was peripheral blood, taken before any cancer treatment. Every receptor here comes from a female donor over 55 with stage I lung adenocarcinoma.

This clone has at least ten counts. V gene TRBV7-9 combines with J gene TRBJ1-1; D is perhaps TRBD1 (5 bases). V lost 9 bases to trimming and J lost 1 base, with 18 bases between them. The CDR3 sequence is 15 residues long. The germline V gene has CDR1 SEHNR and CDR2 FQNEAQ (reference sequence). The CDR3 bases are TGTGCCAGTACCCCAGGGCCCTTGACGAACACTGAAGCTTTCTTT. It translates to CASTPGPLTNTEAFF.

The DNA of the CDR3 is TGCGCCAGCAGCCCAGGACAGGGGACTAATGAAAAACTGTTTTTT. Translation: CASSPGQGTNEKLFF. The chain uses TRBV4-3 and TRBJ1-4; 9 bases match TRBD1. Germline V gene sequence: CDR1 LGHNA, CDR2 YSLEER. V gave up 4 bases and J gave up 2 bases; unmatched junction bases: 2. The CDR3 is 15 residues long.

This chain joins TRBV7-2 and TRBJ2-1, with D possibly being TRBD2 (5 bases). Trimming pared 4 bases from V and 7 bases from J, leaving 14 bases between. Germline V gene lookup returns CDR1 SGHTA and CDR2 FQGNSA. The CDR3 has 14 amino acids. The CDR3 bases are TGTGCCAGCAGCTCCCACCCACTAGGGAATGAGCAGTTCTTC. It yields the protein CASSSHPLGNEQFF.

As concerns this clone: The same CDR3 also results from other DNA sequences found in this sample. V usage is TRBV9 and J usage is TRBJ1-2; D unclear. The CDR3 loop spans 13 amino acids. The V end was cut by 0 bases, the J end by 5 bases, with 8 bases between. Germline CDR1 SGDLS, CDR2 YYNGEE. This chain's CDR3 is CASSVGGIYGYTF. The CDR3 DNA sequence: TGTGCCAGCAGCGTAGGGGGAATATATGGCTACACCTTC.

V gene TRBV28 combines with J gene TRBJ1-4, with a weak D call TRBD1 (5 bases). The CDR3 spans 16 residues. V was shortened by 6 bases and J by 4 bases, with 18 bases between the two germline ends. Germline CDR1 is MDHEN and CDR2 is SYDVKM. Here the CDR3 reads CASRPPLDTVNEKLFF. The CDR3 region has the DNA TGTGCCAGCAGACCTCCCTTGGACACCGTTAATGAAAAACTGTTTTTT.

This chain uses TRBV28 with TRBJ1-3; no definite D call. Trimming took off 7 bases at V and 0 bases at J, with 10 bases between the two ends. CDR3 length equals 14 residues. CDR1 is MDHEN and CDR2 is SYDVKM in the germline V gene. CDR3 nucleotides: TGTGCCAGCACTTTTCATGTCTCTGGAAACACCATATATTTT. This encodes CASTFHVSGNTIYF. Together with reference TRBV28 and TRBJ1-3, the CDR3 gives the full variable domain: DVKVTQSSRYLVKRTGEKVFLECVQDMDHENMFWYRQDPGLGLRLIYFSYDVKMKEKGDIPEGYSVSREKKERFSLILESASTNQTSMYLCASTFHVSGNTIYFGEGSWLTVV.

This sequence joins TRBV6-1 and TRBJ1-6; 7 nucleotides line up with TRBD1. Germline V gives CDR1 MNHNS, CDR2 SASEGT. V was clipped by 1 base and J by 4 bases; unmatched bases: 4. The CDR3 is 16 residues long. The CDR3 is CASSEGDRVYNSPLHF. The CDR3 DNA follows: TGTGCCAGCAGTGAAGGGGACAGAGTTTATAATTCACCCCTCCACTTT.

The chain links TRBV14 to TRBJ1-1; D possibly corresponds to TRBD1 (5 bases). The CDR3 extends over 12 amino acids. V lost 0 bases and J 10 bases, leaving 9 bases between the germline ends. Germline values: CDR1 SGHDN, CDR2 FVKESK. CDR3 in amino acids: CASSQDRGSAFF. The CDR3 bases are TGTGCCAGCAGCCAAGATAGGGGATCAGCTTTCTTT.

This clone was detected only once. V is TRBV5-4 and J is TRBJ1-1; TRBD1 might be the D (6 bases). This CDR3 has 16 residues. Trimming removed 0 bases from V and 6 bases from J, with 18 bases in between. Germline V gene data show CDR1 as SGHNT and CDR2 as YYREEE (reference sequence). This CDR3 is CASSLAGGQGKPEAFF. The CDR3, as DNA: TGTGCCAGCAGCTTGGCGGGGGGGCAGGGCAAGCCTGAAGCTTTCTTT.

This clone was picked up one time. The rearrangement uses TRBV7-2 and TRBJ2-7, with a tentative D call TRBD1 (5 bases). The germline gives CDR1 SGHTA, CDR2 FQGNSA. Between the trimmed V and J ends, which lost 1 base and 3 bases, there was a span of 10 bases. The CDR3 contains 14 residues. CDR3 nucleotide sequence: TGTGCCAGCAGCTTAGACAGGTCCCACTACGAGCAGTACTTC. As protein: CASSLDRSHYEQYF.

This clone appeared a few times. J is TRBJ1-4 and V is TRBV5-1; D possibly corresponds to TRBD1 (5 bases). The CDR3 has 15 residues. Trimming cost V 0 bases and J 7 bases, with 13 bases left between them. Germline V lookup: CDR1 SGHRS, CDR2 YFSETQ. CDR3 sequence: CASSLEGRGFEKLFF. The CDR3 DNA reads TGCGCCAGCAGCTTGGAAGGGAGGGGATTTGAAAAACTGTTTTTT.

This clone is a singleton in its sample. CDR3 DNA sequence: TGCGCCAGCAGCAAGACAGGGGTCTACGAGCAGTACTTC. Protein sequence: CASSKTGVYEQYF. The chain uses TRBV5-1 and TRBJ2-7; 8 bases are a match to TRBD1. V gave up 4 bases and J gave up 3 bases; unmatched junction bases: 3. The V gene's germline CDR1 is SGHRS and CDR2 YFSETQ. The CDR3 sequence is 13 residues long.

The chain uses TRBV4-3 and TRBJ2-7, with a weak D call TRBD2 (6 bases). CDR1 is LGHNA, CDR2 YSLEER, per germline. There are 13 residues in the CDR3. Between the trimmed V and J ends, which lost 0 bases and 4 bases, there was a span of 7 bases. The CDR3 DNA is TGCGCCAGCAGCCAAGAGGGGAGGTACGAGCAGTACTTC. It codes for CASSQEGRYEQYF.